The 23 T cell receptor beta chains below come from one sample, sequenced in a study of shared clonotypes between healthy human individuals (dated by TCRdb to 2018 to 2020). The library was generated by the immunoSEQ multiplex PCR assay. In its TCRdb copy, this immuneACCESS table keeps in-frame sequences only and misses some clones. Where compared with another copy, unresolved V genes explain less than half of these, and the others have no known cause. The sample yields about 2.3 million clones; around 92% were counted once. Around 0.4% of the sample lies in the top ten. The sequencing input was naive CD4+ T cells from PBMCs. What the cell subset or site label conveys for this sample: CD45RA+ positively selected. Every receptor here comes from a young man in good health. Some clones in this sample may be carry-over from other donors' samples.

In nucleotides, the CDR3 is TGTGCCAGTAGTATCGCCAGACTCGACAGGGGTGACGAGCAGTACTTC. This encodes CASSIARLDRGDEQYF. The rearrangement uses TRBV19 and TRBJ2-7, with 8 bases that match TRBD1. Germline-derived CDR1 and CDR2 are LNHDA and SQIVND (reference sequence). With V trimmed by 3 bases and J by 5 bases, 12 bases remained unmatched. The CDR3 runs 16 residues.

The CDR3, as DNA: TGTGCCAGCAGCTTGGGACTCATAGGTTGGGAGCTGTTTTTT. Translating gives CASSLGLIGWELFF. The chain recombines TRBV5-6 with TRBJ2-2; D is ambiguous. Germline V gene data show CDR1 as SGHDT and CDR2 as YYEEEE. V was trimmed by 0 bases and J by 9 bases, leaving 12 bases between them. The CDR3 length is 14 residues.

This rearrangement joins TRBV6-4 to TRBJ2-3; D is perhaps TRBD1 or TRBD2 (5 bases each). CDR1 and CDR2 from the germline V gene are MRHNA and SNTAGT. V gave up 6 bases and J gave up 0 bases, with 16 bases separating them. CDR3 length: 16 residues. The DNA for the CDR3 is TGTGCCAGCAGCCCCGGGGCAGGCTTCAGCACAGATACGCAGTATTTT. Its protein product is CASSPGAGFSTDTQYF.

DNA for the CDR3: TGTGCCAGCTCACCGGTAGGGGATGTCACCGGGGAGCTGTTTTTT. Translating gives CASSPVGDVTGELFF. This chain links TRBV18 with TRBJ2-2; tentatively, D is TRBD1 (5 bases). V lost 3 bases and J lost 4, with 12 bases in between. CDR1 and CDR2 from the germline V gene are KGHSH and LQKENI. The CDR3 totals 15 residues.

This clone was counted between two and nine times. The chain employs TRBV10-3 and TRBJ2-2; perhaps D is TRBD1 or TRBD2 (6 bases each). V lost 10 bases and J 4 bases, leaving 19 bases between the germline ends. The CDR3 runs 15 residues. The germline V gene encodes CDR1 ENHRY and CDR2 SYGVKD. CDR3 bases: TGTGCCACCCAGGGCTCGTCGGGGGCCACCGGGGAGCTGTTTTTT. Amino acids: CATQGSSGATGELFF.

The chain recombines TRBV6-1 with TRBJ2-2; D is possibly TRBD1 (6 bases). Trimming took 4 bases from V and 2 from J, leaving 11 bases between them. Per germline, CDR1 MNHNS and CDR2 SASEGT. This CDR3 region has 15 residues. CDR3 bases: TGTGCCAGCAGTGTATGGGACACAAACACCGGGGAGCTGTTTTTT. Translated, it gives CASSVWDTNTGELFF.

The chain combines TRBV30 with TRBJ2-1; D is uncertain. Germline V gives CDR1 GTSNPN, CDR2 SVGIG (reference sequence). This CDR3 is 14 amino acids long. CDR3 sequence: CASHLMRSYNEQFF. The CDR3 coding sequence is TGTGCTTCCCACCTAATGCGCTCCTACAATGAGCAGTTCTTC.

This chain links TRBV11-1 with TRBJ2-3, with 10 bases fitting TRBD2. Germline V lookup: CDR1 SGHAT, CDR2 FQDESV (reference sequence). The CDR3 has 14 amino acids. V lost 9 bases and J lost 2; bases outside the gene matches: 5. CDR3 protein: CARRTSGDTDTQYF. CDR3 bases: TGTGCCAGGAGGACTAGCGGTGACACAGATACGCAGTATTTT.

The chain is built from TRBV27 and TRBJ2-1; D might be TRBD1 (5 bases). Deletions cut 5 bases from V and 4 bases from J, with 21 bases between. This CDR3 contains 17 residues. Germline V gene sequence: CDR1 MNHEY, CDR2 SMNVEV (reference sequence). CDR3 in amino acids: CASSLRQNPTRYNEQFF. DNA for the CDR3: TGTGCCAGCAGTCTGAGACAGAATCCCACCCGATACAATGAGCAGTTCTTC.

About this clone: The same CDR3 is also encoded by other DNA sequences in this sample. The chain carries TRBV5-1 and TRBJ1-1; no reliable D call. V was shortened by 0 bases and J by 4 bases, with 13 bases between the two germline ends. Germline-derived CDR1 and CDR2 are SGHRS and YFSETQ. The CDR3 runs to 15 residues. The CDR3 loop reads CASSLGGSGGTEAFF. The CDR3 coding sequence is TGCGCCAGCAGCTTGGGAGGGAGCGGAGGCACTGAAGCTTTCTTT.

This chain joins TRBV4-1 and TRBJ2-3; D might be TRBD1 (5 bases). CDR1 and CDR2 (germline): MGHRA, YSYEKL. The CDR3 consists of 17 residues. V was pared by 0 bases and J by 0 bases, with 13 bases between. The CDR3 sequence is CASSQEGASLSTDTQYF. CDR3 nucleotides: TGCGCCAGCAGCCAAGAAGGGGCCAGCCTTAGCACAGATACGCAGTATTTT.

V usage is TRBV25-1 and J usage is TRBJ1-3, with a weak D call TRBD1 (5 bases). The CDR3 runs to 13 residues. V was clipped by 3 bases and J by 3 bases, with 6 bases between them. Germline CDR1 reads MGHDK; CDR2 reads SYGVNS. The CDR3 sequence: CASSDRVGNTIYF. CDR3 sequence (DNA): TGTGCCAGCAGTGACAGGGTTGGAAACACCATATATTTT.

This rearrangement joins TRBV5-1 to TRBJ2-3; D gene ambiguous. The CDR3 spans 14 residues. Trimming pared 3 bases from V and 7 bases from J, leaving 15 bases between. From germline, CDR1 is SGHRS and CDR2 YFSETQ. CDR3 coding DNA: TGCGCCAGCAGCTCCGATTCCGTCTTGAATACGCAGTATTTT. Protein: CASSSDSVLNTQYF.

The rearrangement uses TRBV10-3 and TRBJ2-2; possibly TRBD2 for D (6 bases). Germline V gene lookup returns CDR1 ENHRY and CDR2 SYGVKD. Trimming took off 0 bases at V and 7 bases at J, with 12 bases between the two ends. CDR3 size: 15 residues. The CDR3 DNA reads as TGTGCCATCAGTGAGTCCGGGGGATTCAACGGGGAGCTGTTTTTT. This codes for CAISESGGFNGELFF.

The chain employs TRBV5-1 and TRBJ2-3; 7 nucleotides line up with TRBD2. Unmatched junction bases numbered 8, after V lost 2 bases and J lost 2 bases. The germline CDR1 and CDR2 sequences are SGHRS and YFSETQ. CDR3 size: 16 residues. The CDR3 spells CASSFLGGGITDTQYF. DNA for the CDR3: TGCGCCAGCAGCTTCTTGGGGGGAGGGATCACAGATACGCAGTATTTT.

The gene calls are TRBV7-2 and TRBJ2-2, with TRBD1 identical over 7 bases. The CDR3 loop spans 15 amino acids. Losses at the gene ends were 5 bases for V and 3 bases for J; bases not matched to a gene: 6. The germline gives CDR1 SGHTA, CDR2 FQGNSA. Here the CDR3 reads CASSTRQGYTGELFF. The CDR3 DNA reads TGTGCCAGCAGCACCCGACAGGGCTACACCGGGGAGCTGTTTTTT.

V is TRBV19 and J is TRBJ1-5; D might be TRBD1 (5 bases). This CDR3 contains 11 residues. Germline V gene sequence: CDR1 LNHDA, CDR2 SQIVND (reference sequence). The germline V and J ends were trimmed by 2 bases and 11 bases, with 7 bases remaining between them. The DNA for the CDR3 is TGTGCCAGTAGTATACGGGGCTCCCAGCATTTT. As protein: CASSIRGSQHF.

The CDR3, as DNA: TGTGCCAGCAGCAAACTCACTATTAGTAGGGACAGGAGTAATGAAAAACTGTTTTTT. It codes for CASSKLTISRDRSNEKLFF. The chain joins TRBV21-1 to TRBJ1-4; no check of the table's D call, TRBD1, against the DNA was made. TRBV21-1 is tagged as a pseudogene. The length of the CDR3 is 19 residues.

CDR3 protein: CASSLSFRGANTGELFF. In nucleotides, the CDR3 is TGCGCCAGCAGCTTGAGTTTCAGGGGGGCGAACACCGGGGAGCTGTTTTTT. V is TRBV5-1 and J is TRBJ2-2, with a tentative D call TRBD1 (7 bases). The germline V gene has CDR1 SGHRS and CDR2 YFSETQ. CDR3 length: 17 residues. V lost 1 base to trimming and J lost 0 bases, with 13 bases between them.

Notes on this clone: Other DNA sequences in this specimen translate into the identical CDR3. CDR3 DNA: TGTGCCAGCAGCCTGACTGGAAGCCAAGAGACCCAGTACTTC. It is translated as CASSLTGSQETQYF. The gene calls are TRBV7-6 and TRBJ2-5, with D unclear. CDR3 size: 14 residues. V was cut by 5 bases and J by 1 base, with 11 bases left in between. Germline CDR1 is SGHVS and CDR2 is FNYEAQ.

The gene calls are TRBV18 and TRBJ1-1; a weak D match, TRBD1 (6 bases). V lost 3 bases and J 2 bases, leaving 13 bases between the germline ends. The CDR3 has 15 residues. CDR1 KGHSH and CDR2 LQKENI come from the germline V gene. CDR3 loop: CASSPTGTPNTEAFF. DNA of the CDR3: TGTGCCAGCTCACCTACCGGGACACCAAACACTGAAGCTTTCTTT.

The rearrangement uses TRBV7-2 and TRBJ2-5, with D possibly being TRBD1 (6 bases). The germline V and J ends were trimmed by 1 base and 5 bases, with 20 bases remaining between them. From germline, CDR1 is SGHTA and CDR2 FQGNSA. This CDR3 has 17 residues. The CDR3 spells CASSLGEARGWVETQYF. In DNA, the CDR3 is TGTGCCAGCAGCTTAGGAGAGGCCAGGGGATGGGTGGAGACCCAGTACTTC.

This sequence joins TRBV6-4 and TRBJ2-2; no reliable D call. The CDR3 extends over 14 amino acids. Germline loops: CDR1 MRHNA, CDR2 SNTAGT. V was clipped by 6 bases and J by 6 bases, with 14 bases between them. CDR3 sequence (DNA): TGTGCCAGCAGCCCCGAAGACATTCCCGGGGAGCTGTTTTTT. This sequence encodes CASSPEDIPGELFF.